These 19 T cell receptor beta chains were sequenced from one sample in a study of blood T cells in healthy people across ages. Then a second PCR, running roughly 6 to 12 cycles, was carried out with a sample-barcoded 5' primer and a J-beta primer mix. TCRdb independently ran MiXCR on the 5' RACE reads; one entry per CDR3 protein. This sample yields hundreds of thousands of distinct CDR3 sequences, of which less than 35% are seen a single time; roughly 14% belongs to the top ten. Sequenced: blood. Receptors originate from a woman over 75 in good health.

This clonotype was found many times. The chain has TRBV7-2 and TRBJ1-2, with D possibly TRBD1 on 5 matching bases. CDR3 length: 12 amino acids. V lost 7 bases, J lost 5 bases, and 11 bases lay in between. CDR1 SGHTA and CDR2 FQGNSA come from the germline V gene. The CDR3 protein is CASTAGGYGYTF. In nucleotides, the CDR3 is TGTGCCAGCACTGCGGGGGGGTATGGCTACACCTTC.

In its sample, this clonotype was seen many times. The genes are TRBV6-2 or TRBV6-3 and TRBJ1-2, with D unresolved. V was clipped by 6 bases and J by 4 bases, with 12 bases between them. CDR1 is MNHEY and CDR2 is SVGEGT in the germline V gene. The CDR3 length is 13 residues. The CDR3 DNA follows: TGTGCCAGCAGCCTACTTTTAAGCTATGGCTACACCTTC. Protein sequence: CASSLLLSYGYTF.

This clonotype was counted at least ten times. This chain joins TRBV12-3 or TRBV12-4 and TRBJ2-5; the match to TRBD2 covers 12 bases. V was pared by 0 bases and J by 2 bases, with 4 bases of the junction left unmatched. The CDR3 sequence is 17 residues long. CDR3 DNA: TGTGCCAGCAGTTTAGCAACGACTAGCGGGGGACAAGAGACCCAGTACTTC. It yields the protein CASSLATTSGGQETQYF.

The CDR3 DNA sequence: TGCAGTGCCCCTCAACAGGGGGCGTACGAGCAGTACTTC. Protein sequence: CSAPQQGAYEQYF. V and J are TRBV20-1 and TRBJ2-4, with 9 bases fitting TRBD1. The J call may be incorrect, as the DNA end agrees better with TRBJ2-7. The CDR3 spans 13 residues. The germline CDR1 and CDR2 sequences are DFQATT and SNEGSKA (reference sequence).

A word on this clonotype: This could be a read error, since a much larger clone is one nucleotide away. Written as DNA, the CDR3 is TGTGCCGGCAGAGATTCCCGGTATTTCAATCAGCCCCAGCATTTT. The encoded protein is CAGRDSRYFNQPQHF. This rearrangement joins TRBV6-2 or TRBV6-3 to TRBJ1-5; D is unresolved. This CDR3 comprises 15 residues. Germline V gene data show CDR1 as MNHEY and CDR2 as SVGEGT.

This clonotype was found many times. This chain uses TRBV4-1 with TRBJ2-5; a possible D gene is TRBD1 (6 bases). The CDR3 extends over 15 amino acids. V was shortened by 4 bases and J by 2 bases, with 14 bases between the two germline ends. The germline V gene has CDR1 MGHRA and CDR2 YSYEKL. CDR3 region: CASSRSSGQQETQYF. The CDR3 bases are TGCGCCAGCAGCCGGAGCAGTGGACAGCAAGAGACCCAGTACTTC.

This clonotype was counted at least ten times. J is TRBJ1-5 and V is TRBV7-2; possible D gene TRBD1, 6 bases. V lost 2 bases and J lost 2, with 10 bases in between. There are 15 residues in the CDR3. Germline-derived CDR1 and CDR2 are SGHTA and FQGNSA. CDR3 in DNA: TGTGCCAGCAGCTTAAGGGGGTTTGGCAATCAGCCCCAGCATTTT. It translates to CASSLRGFGNQPQHF.

The V and J genes are TRBV3-1 and TRBJ2-3; the D is unclear. CDR1 is LGHDT, CDR2 YNNKEL, per germline (reference sequence). The CDR3 has 15 residues. The V end lost 4 bases, the J end lost 5 bases, and 16 bases lay between the germline ends. For the CDR3, the DNA is TGTGCCAGCAGCCTAATGACGGGTGCTGGAGATACGCAGTATTTT. Its translation is CASSLMTGAGDTQYF.

This clonotype was seen only a few times. In DNA form, the CDR3 reads TGCAGTGCTGGTTCGGGGCTGACTGAAGCTTTCTTT. It specifies CSAGSGLTEAFF. The chain has TRBV20-1 and TRBJ1-1; weak D call: TRBD1 (5 bases). The CDR3 is made up of 12 amino acids. Trimming removed 5 bases from V and 5 bases from J, with 12 bases in between. CDR1 DFQATT and CDR2 SNEGSKA come from the germline V gene (reference sequence).

This clonotype showed up many times. One end of the junction is discordant with germline, which a read error may explain. The CDR3 nucleotides read TGTGCCAGCAGCGTAGCTACCGGGAACCTCTATGACTACACCTTC. This sequence encodes CASSVATGNLYDYTF. The J gene is TRBJ1-2, the V gene TRBV9; unclear D gene. Germline loops: CDR1 SGDLS, CDR2 YYNGEE. The length of the CDR3 is 15 residues.

This clonotype was seen a handful of times. This chain connects TRBV6-5 to TRBJ1-5; D is possibly TRBD1 (5 bases). CDR3 size: 14 residues. Trimming cost V 3 bases and J 3 bases, with 9 bases left between them. CDR1 and CDR2 (germline): MNHEY, SVGAGI. CDR3 sequence (DNA): TGTGCCAGCAGTTATTCAGGGTTCAATCAGCCCCAGCATTTT. Translation: CASSYSGFNQPQHF.

Concerning this clonotype: A much larger clone differs by one base, so this may be a read error. J is TRBJ2-5 and V is TRBV20-1, with D possibly being TRBD1 or TRBD2 (5 bases each). The CDR3 has 11 residues. Trimming shortened V by 6 bases and J by 11 bases, and 16 bases separated the two germline ends. CDR1 is DFQATT, CDR2 SNEGSKA, per germline (reference sequence). The DNA of the CDR3 is TGCAGTGCAGGGGAGCACAATGAGCAGTACTTC. Translating it yields CSAGEHNEQYF.

V and J are TRBV5-1 and TRBJ2-7, with no clear D. This CDR3 is 13 amino acids long. CDR1 and CDR2 (germline): SGHRS, YFSETQ. The ends were cut back, 4 bases at V and 7 bases at J, with 15 bases in the middle. CDR3 sequence (DNA): TGCGCCAGCAGCACAGTATCCTACAATGAGCAGTACTTC. Its protein product is CASSTVSYNEQYF.

This clonotype was observed at least ten times. This chain uses TRBV6-5 with TRBJ1-2; a possible D gene is TRBD1 (5 bases). The CDR3 has 13 residues. Per germline, CDR1 MNHEY and CDR2 SVGAGI. With 7 bases removed from V and 2 bases from J, the gap between germline ends came to 11 bases. The CDR3 is CASIQGSNYGYTF. The CDR3 DNA reads TGTGCCAGCATTCAGGGATCCAACTATGGCTACACCTTC.

This clonotype showed up many times. The J gene is TRBJ1-5, the V gene TRBV7-2; TRBD1 aligns across 7 bases. Unmatched junction bases numbered 9, after V lost 5 bases and J lost 2 bases. CDR1 and CDR2 (germline): SGHTA, FQGNSA. This CDR3 is 16 amino acids long. The CDR3 nucleotides read TGTGCCAGCAGCCGGGGCGGGGACAGACGCAATCAGCCCCAGCATTTT. Its protein is CASSRGGDRRNQPQHF.

This clonotype was recorded many times. This sequence joins TRBV20-1 and TRBJ1-4, with D possibly matching TRBD1 (6 bases). CDR1 and CDR2 from the germline V gene are DFQATT and SNEGSKA (reference sequence). The CDR3 has 14 residues. Trimming removed 5 bases at V and 7 bases at J, with 17 bases between. The CDR3 loop reads CSAFTGRIGEKLFF. The CDR3 DNA follows: TGCAGTGCTTTTACAGGGAGGATTGGTGAAAAACTGTTTTTT.

With respect to this clonotype: A much larger clone differs from this one at a single base, so this may be a read error. J is TRBJ2-5 and V is TRBV5-1; D may correspond to TRBD1 or TRBD2 (5 bases each). Germline V CDR1 and CDR2: SGHRS, YFSETQ. This CDR3 region has 13 residues. As DNA, the CDR3 is TGCACCAGCAGCCAAGGGACGCTGGAGACCCAGTACTTC. Protein sequence: CTSSQGTLETQYF.

As for this clonotype: A read error may account for a junction end that differs from germline. The chain is built from TRBV5-1 and TRBJ2-5; D may correspond to TRBD1 or TRBD2 (5 bases each). The CDR3 is made up of 15 amino acids. The V gene's germline CDR1 is SGHRS and CDR2 YFSETQ. This CDR3 reads CVSSLGDRDQETQYF. The CDR3 coding sequence is TGCGTCAGCAGCCTAGGGGACCGCGATCAGGAGACCCAGTACTTC.

In this sample, this clonotype turned up a few times. J is TRBJ2-3 and V is TRBV14, with a possible D match to TRBD1 (5 bases). Germline lookup yields CDR1 SGHDN and CDR2 FVKESK. V was cut by 1 base and J by 0 bases, with 11 bases left in between. The CDR3 consists of 16 residues. The CDR3 DNA reads as TGTGCCAGCAGCCAAGCGAACAGGATAAGCACAGATACGCAGTATTTT. This sequence encodes CASSQANRISTDTQYF.